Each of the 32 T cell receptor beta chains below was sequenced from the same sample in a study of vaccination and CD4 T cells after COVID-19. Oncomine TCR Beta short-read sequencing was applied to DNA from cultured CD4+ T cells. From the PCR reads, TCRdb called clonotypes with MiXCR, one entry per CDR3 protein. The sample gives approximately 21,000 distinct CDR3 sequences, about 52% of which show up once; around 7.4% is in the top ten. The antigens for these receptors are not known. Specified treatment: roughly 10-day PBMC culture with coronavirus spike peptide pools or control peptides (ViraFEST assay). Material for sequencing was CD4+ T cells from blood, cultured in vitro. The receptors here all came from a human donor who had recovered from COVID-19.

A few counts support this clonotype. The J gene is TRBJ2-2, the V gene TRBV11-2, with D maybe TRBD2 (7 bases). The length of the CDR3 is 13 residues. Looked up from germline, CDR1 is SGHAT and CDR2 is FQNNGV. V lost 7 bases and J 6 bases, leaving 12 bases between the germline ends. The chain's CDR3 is CASTLRGPGELFF. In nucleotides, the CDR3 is TGTGCCAGCACCCTGCGGGGGCCCGGGGAGCTGTTTTTT.

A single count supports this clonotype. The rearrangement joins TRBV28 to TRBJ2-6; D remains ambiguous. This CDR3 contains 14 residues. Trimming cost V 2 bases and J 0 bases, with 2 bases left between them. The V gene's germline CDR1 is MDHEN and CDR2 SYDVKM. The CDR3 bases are TGTGCCAGCAGTTTAAGCTCTGGGGCCAACGTCCTGACTTTC. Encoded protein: CASSLSSGANVLTF.

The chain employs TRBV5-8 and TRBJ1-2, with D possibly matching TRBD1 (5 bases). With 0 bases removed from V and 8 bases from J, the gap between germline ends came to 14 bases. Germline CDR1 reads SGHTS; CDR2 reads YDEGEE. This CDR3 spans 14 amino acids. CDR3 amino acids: CASSLVRGAGGYTF. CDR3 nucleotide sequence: TGTGCCAGCAGCTTGGTGCGAGGGGCGGGAGGCTACACCTTC.

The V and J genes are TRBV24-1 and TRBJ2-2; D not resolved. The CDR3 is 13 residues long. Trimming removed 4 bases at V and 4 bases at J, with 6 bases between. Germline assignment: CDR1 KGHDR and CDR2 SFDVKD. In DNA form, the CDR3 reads TGTGCCACCAGTGAGGGTCTCACCGGGGAGCTGTTTTTT. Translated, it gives CATSEGLTGELFF.

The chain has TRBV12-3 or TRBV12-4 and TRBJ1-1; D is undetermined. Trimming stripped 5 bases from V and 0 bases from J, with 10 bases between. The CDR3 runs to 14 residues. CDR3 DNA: TGTGCCAGCAGTACCCACGGGATGAACACTGAAGCTTTCTTT. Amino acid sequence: CASSTHGMNTEAFF.

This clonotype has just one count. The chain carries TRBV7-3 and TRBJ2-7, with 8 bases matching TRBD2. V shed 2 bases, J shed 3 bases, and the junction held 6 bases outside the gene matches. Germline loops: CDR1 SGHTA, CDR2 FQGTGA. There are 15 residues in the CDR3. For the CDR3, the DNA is TGTGCCAGCAGCTTAGGGATAGCGGGGAACTACGAGCAGTACTTC. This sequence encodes CASSLGIAGNYEQYF.

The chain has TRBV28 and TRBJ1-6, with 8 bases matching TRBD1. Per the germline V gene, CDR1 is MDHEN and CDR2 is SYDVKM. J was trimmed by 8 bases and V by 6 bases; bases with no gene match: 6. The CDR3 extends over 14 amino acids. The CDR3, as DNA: TGTGCCAGCAGCCCAGGGGGCGCGTATTCACCCCTCCACTTT. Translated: CASSPGGAYSPLHF.

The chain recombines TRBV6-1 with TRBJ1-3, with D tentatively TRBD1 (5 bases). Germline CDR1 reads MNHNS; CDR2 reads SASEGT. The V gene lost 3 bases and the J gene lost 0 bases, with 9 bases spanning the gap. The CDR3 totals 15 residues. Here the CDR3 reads CASSETANSGNTIYF. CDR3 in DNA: TGTGCCAGCAGTGAGACAGCAAACTCTGGAAACACCATATATTTT.

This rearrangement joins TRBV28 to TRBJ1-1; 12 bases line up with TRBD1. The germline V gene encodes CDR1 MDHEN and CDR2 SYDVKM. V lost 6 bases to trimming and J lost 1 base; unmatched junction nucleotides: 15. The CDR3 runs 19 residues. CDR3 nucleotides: TGTGCCAGCAGCGCAACGGGAGGGGGGACAGGGGGCGGGAACACTGAAGCTTTCTTT. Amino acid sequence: CASSATGGGTGGGNTEAFF.

The CDR3 region is CASSSPTGGGWTQYF. DNA of the CDR3: TGTGCCAGCAGTTCCCCTACTGGGGGGGGGTGGACGCAGTATTTT. The J gene is TRBJ2-3, the V gene TRBV27; 7 bases align to TRBD2. The germline V gene has CDR1 MNHEY and CDR2 SMNVEV (reference sequence). V trimming: 4 bases; J trimming: 9 bases; junction bases outside the gene matches: 13. There are 15 residues in the CDR3.

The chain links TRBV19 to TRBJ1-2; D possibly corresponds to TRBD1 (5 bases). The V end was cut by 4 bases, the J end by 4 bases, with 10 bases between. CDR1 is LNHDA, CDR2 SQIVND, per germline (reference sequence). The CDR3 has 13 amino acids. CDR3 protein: CASSNQGRYGYTF. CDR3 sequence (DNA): TGTGCCAGTAGTAATCAGGGCCGCTATGGCTACACCTTC.

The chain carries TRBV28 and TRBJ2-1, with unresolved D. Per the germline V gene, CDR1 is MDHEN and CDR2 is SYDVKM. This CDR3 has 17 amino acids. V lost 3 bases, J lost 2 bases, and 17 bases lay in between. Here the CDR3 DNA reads TGTGCCAGCAGTTTGGGTTTCCGAGAAACTACCTACAATGAGCAGTTCTTC. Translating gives CASSLGFRETTYNEQFF.

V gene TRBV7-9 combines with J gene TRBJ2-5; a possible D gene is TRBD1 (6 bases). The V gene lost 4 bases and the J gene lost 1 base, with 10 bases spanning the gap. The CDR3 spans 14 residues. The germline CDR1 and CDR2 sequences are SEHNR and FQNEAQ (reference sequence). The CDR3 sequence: CASSSRGAQETQYF. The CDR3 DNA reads TGTGCCAGCAGCTCCAGGGGCGCCCAAGAGACCCAGTACTTC.

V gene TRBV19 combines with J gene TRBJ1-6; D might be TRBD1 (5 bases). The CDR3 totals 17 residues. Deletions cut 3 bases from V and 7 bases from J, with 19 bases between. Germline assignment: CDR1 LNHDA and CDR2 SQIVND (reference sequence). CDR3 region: CASSIGTGATGNSPLHF. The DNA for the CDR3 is TGTGCCAGTAGTATCGGGACGGGAGCCACGGGAAATTCACCCCTCCACTTT.

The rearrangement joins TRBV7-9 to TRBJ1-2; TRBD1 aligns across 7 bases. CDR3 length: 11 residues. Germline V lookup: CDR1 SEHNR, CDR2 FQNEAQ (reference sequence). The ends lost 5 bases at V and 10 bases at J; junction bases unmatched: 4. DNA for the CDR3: TGTGCCAGCAGCCCAGACAGGGCCTACACCTTC. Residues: CASSPDRAYTF.

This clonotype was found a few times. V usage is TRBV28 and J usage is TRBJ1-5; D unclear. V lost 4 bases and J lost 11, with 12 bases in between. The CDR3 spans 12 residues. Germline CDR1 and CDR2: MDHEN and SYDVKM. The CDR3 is CASSSLLLAQHF. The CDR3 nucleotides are TGTGCCAGCAGTTCGTTATTATTAGCCCAGCATTTT.

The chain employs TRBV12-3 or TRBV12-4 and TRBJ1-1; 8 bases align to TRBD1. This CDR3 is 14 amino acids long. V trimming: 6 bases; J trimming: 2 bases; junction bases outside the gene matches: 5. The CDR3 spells CASRRTGSNTEAFF. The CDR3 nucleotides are TGTGCCAGCAGGCGGACAGGGTCAAACACTGAAGCTTTCTTT.

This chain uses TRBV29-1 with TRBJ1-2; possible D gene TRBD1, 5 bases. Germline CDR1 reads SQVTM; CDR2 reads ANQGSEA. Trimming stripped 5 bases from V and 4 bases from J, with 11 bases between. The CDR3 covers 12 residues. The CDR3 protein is CSVLRGTYGYTF. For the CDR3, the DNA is TGCAGCGTTCTTAGGGGAACCTATGGCTACACCTTC. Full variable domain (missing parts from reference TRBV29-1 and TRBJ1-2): SAVISQKPSRDICQRGTSLTIQCQVDSQVTMMFWYRQQPGQSLTLIATANQGSEATYESGFVIDKFPISRPNLTFSTLTVSNMSPEDSSIYLCSVLRGTYGYTFGSGTRLTVV.

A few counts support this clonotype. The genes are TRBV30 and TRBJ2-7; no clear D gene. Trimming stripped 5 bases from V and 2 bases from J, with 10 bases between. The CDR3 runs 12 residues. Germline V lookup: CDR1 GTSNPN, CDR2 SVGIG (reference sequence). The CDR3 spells CAWSTSTYEQYF. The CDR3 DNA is TGTGCCTGGTCCACTTCAACCTACGAGCAGTACTTC.

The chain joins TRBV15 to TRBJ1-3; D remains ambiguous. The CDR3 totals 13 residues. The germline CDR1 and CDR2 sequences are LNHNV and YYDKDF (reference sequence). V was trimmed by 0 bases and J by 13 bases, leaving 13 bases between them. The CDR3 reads CATSRDQMPPIYF. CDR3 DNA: TGTGCCACCAGCAGAGATCAGATGCCTCCAATATATTTT. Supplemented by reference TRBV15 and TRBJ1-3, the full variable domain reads DAMVIQNPRYQVTQFGKPVTLSCSQTLNHNVMYWYQQKSSQAPKLLFHYYDKDFNNEADTPDNFQSRRPNTSFCFLDIRSPGLGDTAMYLCATSRDQMPPIYFGEGSWLTVV.

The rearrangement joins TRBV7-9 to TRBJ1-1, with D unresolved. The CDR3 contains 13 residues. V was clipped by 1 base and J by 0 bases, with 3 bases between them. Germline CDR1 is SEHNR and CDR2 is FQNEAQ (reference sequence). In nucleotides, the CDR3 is TGTGCCAGCAGCTTAGACCTGAACACTGAAGCTTTCTTT. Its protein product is CASSLDLNTEAFF.

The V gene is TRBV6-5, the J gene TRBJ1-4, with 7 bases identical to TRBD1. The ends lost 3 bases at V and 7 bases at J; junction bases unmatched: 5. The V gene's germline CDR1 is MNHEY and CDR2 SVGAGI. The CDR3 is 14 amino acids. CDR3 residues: CASSYRQGGEKLFF. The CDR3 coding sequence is TGTGCCAGCAGTTATCGACAGGGCGGTGAAAAACTGTTTTTT.

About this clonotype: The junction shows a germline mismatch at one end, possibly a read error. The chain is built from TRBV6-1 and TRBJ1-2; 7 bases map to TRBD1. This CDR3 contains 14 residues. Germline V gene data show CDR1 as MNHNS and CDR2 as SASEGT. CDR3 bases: TGTGCCAGCAGGGAGACAGGGTCTGTCTATGTCTACACCTTC. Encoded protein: CASRETGSVYVYTF.

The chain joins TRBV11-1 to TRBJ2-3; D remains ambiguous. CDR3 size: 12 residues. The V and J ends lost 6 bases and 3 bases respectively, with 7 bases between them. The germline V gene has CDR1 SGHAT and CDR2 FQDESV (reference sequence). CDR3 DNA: TGTGCCAGCAGACATAGTACAGATACGCAGTATTTT. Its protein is CASRHSTDTQYF.

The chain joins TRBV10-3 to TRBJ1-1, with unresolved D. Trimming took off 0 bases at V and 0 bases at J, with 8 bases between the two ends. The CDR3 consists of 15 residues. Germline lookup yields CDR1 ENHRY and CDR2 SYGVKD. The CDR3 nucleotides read TGTGCCATCAGTGAGTCGAAGACCCTGAACACTGAAGCTTTCTTT. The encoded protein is CAISESKTLNTEAFF.

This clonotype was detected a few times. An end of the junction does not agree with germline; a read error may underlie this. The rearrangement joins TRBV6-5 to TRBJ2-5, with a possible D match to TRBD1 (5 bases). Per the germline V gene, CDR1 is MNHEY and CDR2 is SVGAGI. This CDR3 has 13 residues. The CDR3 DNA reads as TGTGCCAGCACTTACAGGACCCAAGAGACCCAGTACTTC. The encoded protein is CASTYRTQETQYF.

CDR3 nucleotide sequence: TGTGCCAGCAGTGCAGGGAATCAGCCCCAGCATTTT. Translating gives CASSAGNQPQHF. The V and J genes are TRBV25-1 and TRBJ1-5; D is perhaps TRBD1 (5 bases). This CDR3 has 12 residues. The germline gives CDR1 MGHDK, CDR2 SYGVNS. Trimming took 4 bases from V and 4 from J, leaving 5 bases between them.

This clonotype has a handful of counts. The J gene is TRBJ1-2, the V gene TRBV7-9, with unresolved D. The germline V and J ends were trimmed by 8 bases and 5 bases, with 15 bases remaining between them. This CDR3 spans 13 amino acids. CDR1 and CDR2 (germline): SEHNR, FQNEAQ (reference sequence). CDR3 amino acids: CASPLAGGYGYTF. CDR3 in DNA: TGTGCCAGCCCCCTCGCGGGAGGGTATGGCTACACCTTC.

This CDR3 reads CASSFRHSNQPQHF. The CDR3 DNA reads TGTGCCAGCAGCTTCCGGCATAGCAATCAGCCCCAGCATTTT. The chain has TRBV5-8 and TRBJ1-5; D gene unclear. Germline-derived CDR1 and CDR2 are SGHTS and YDEGEE. CDR3 length: 14 amino acids. V lost 2 bases and J lost 0, with 6 bases in between.

CDR3 nucleotides: TGTGCCAGCAGTTGGACGGGGAGGGATACGCAGTATTTT. Protein: CASSWTGRDTQYF. J is TRBJ2-3 and V is TRBV28; D might be TRBD2 (6 bases). V shed 4 bases and J shed 6 bases, with 11 bases lying between them. The germline V gene has CDR1 MDHEN and CDR2 SYDVKM. CDR3 length: 13 residues.

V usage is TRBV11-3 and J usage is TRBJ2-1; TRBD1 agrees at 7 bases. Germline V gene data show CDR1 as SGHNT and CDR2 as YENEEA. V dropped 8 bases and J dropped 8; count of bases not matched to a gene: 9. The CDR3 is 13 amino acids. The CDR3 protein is CASGPTGFDEQFF. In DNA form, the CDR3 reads TGTGCCAGCGGTCCGACAGGGTTCGATGAGCAGTTCTTC.

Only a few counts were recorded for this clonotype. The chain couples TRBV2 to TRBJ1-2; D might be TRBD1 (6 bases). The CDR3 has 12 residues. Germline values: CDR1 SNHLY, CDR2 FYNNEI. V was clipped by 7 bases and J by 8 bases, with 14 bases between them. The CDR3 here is CASTQVRGGYTF. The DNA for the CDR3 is TGTGCCAGCACCCAAGTTAGGGGGGGCTACACCTTC.